The T cell receptor (beta chain) described here comes from a study of blood T cell repertoires in COVID-19 (dated by TCRdb to about 2020). At the level of the whole study: Collaborator samples came from the United States, Italy and Spain and covered acute and convalescent phases of COVID-19. The material from the prospective study consisted of cDNA or gDNA derived from T cells, B-cell-depleted T cells, or PBMCs. Subjects who had been exposed to COVID-19, were actively infected with it, or had recovered from it provided the deeply sampled blood TCRbeta repertoires that made up the dataset. A freely available public database, intended as a resource for researchers studying the immune response to SARS-CoV-2, is where the repertoires were released. The samples were drawn from the first 160 participants of the ongoing ImmuneRACE study and from over a thousand subjects provided by 6 global collaborators. A de-identified subject ID, COVID-19 status, age in years and sex were almost always included in the sample metadata. Where available, HLA class I and class II types were obtained from metadata supplied by the sample provider rather than from assay-based typing. Beyond this particular receptor, the publication reports: Clinical and demographic metadata were provided uncurated, with the amount varying by source and participant.

For this clone: Its antigen remains unidentified. No per-base quality is available; no much larger clone lies one base away.

TCRbeta CDR3 regions were amplified from genomic DNA using the immunoSEQ Assay, a bias-controlled multiplex PCR. As for the authors' bioinformatics: The number of nucleated cells in each sample was estimated by amplification of reference gene primers within the assay. To quantify the absolute abundance of each unique TCRbeta CDR3 rearrangement, sequence reads were collapsed and filtered. For each sample, productive Simpson clonality was calculated as the square root of Simpson's diversity index over productive rearrangements. Drawn from immuneACCESS, this table holds only the in-frame rearrangements with V and J called that TCRdb kept. Clones are partly lost; checked studies trace under half to an unresolved V gene and leave the rest unexplained. Clone size and the V and J calls come from that table; the DNA yielded D and trimming. Recorded for this sample are over 65,000 clones; about 90% of them occurred a single time. The ten biggest clones cover less than 15% of the sample.

The CDR3 measures 14 amino acids from cysteine to phenylalanine. This entry keeps only the CDR3 DNA: 42 bases, framed from base 1. Sequences WSHSY (CDR1) and SAAADI (CDR2) are obtained from the germline V gene. V is shortened by 3 bases, J by 7 bases, and the region joining them spans 12 bases. Each collaborating institution followed its own protocols to collect whole blood in K2EDTA tubes. For TCRbeta analysis, collaborators shipped samples as frozen whole blood, isolated PBMCs, or DNA extracted from either of those sample types. Recombination connected TRBV10-2 to TRBJ1-4; possibly the D gene is TRBD1, per 6 matching bases. The TCR sequence derives from a human donor in a cohort sampled during active COVID-19. Sequenced: peripheral blood. The CDR3 has the sequence CASSDQGRGEKLFF. The DNA reads as follows: TGCGCCAGCAGTGATCAAGGCAGGGGTGAAAAACTGTTTTTT.